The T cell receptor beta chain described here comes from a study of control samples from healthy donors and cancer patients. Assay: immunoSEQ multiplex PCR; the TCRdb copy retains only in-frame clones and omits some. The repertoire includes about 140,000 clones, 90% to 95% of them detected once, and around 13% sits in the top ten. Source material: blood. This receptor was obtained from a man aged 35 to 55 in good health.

The CDR3 loop reads CASSHIRDWGKNIQYF. As DNA, the CDR3 is TGTGCCAGCAGCCACATCCGGGATTGGGGCAAAAACATTCAGTACTTC. The chain couples TRBV14 to TRBJ2-4, with a tentative D call TRBD2 (5 bases). Germline V gene sequence: CDR1 SGHDN, CDR2 FVKESK. V lost 3 bases, J lost 3 bases, and 15 bases lay in between. The CDR3 contains 16 residues.